These 21 T cell receptor beta chains were sequenced from one sample in a study of graft-versus-host responses after intestinal transplantation. Generated by immunoSEQ multiplex PCR, the TCRdb table keeps only in-frame clones and is missing some. In the table there are some 25,000 clones, roughly 90% of which are singletons. The sample consisted of PBMCs, taken around 40 days after intestinal transplant. These receptors were collected from a human patient who received an intestinal transplant, so some T cells may come from the graft donor.

This chain uses TRBV19 with TRBJ2-7; TRBD1 agrees at 9 bases. Germline values: CDR1 LNHDA, CDR2 SQIVND (reference sequence). V shed 5 bases, J shed 5 bases, and the junction held 10 bases outside the gene matches. The CDR3 is 15 amino acids. The CDR3, as DNA: TGTGCCAGTAGTTGGGAGGACAGGGGAGAGAACGAGCAGTACTTC. Translated, it gives CASSWEDRGENEQYF. Full variable domain (missing parts from reference TRBV19 and TRBJ2-7): DGGITQSPKYLFRKEGQNVTLSCEQNLNHDAMYWYRQDPGQGLRLIYYSQIVNDFQKGDIAEGYSVSREKKESFPLTVTSAQKNPTAFYLCASSWEDRGENEQYFGPGTRLTVT.

The chain carries TRBV11-3 and TRBJ1-6; the D is unclear. Looked up from germline, CDR1 is SGHNT and CDR2 is YENEEA. V shed 1 base and J shed 10 bases, with 8 bases lying between them. CDR3 length equals 13 residues. CDR3 DNA: TGTGCCAGCAGCTTAGCCTCCGGCTCACCCCTCCACTTT. Translating it yields CASSLASGSPLHF.

DNA of the CDR3: TGTGCCAGTAGTAGAGGGGGAAGCTCCTACAATGAGCAGTTCTTC. This sequence encodes CASSRGGSSYNEQFF. This rearrangement joins TRBV19 to TRBJ2-1; weak D call: TRBD1 (6 bases). V was clipped by 4 bases and J by 0 bases, with 10 bases between them. The CDR3 totals 15 residues. Germline CDR1 reads LNHDA; CDR2 reads SQIVND (reference sequence).

The chain couples TRBV11-3 to TRBJ2-7; D is possibly TRBD1 (5 bases). Per the germline V gene, CDR1 is SGHNT and CDR2 is YENEEA. This CDR3 is built from 17 residues. V gave up 2 bases and J gave up 0 bases, with 17 bases separating them. CDR3 protein: CASSLWGQEHDSYEQYF. DNA of the CDR3: TGTGCCAGCAGCTTATGGGGCCAGGAGCACGACTCCTACGAGCAGTACTTC. The variable domain in full, with the rest retrieved from reference TRBV11-3 and TRBJ2-7, is EAGVVQSPRYKIIEKKQPVAFWCNPISGHNTLYWYLQNLGQGPELLIRYENEEAVDDSQLPKDRFSAERLKGVDSTLKIQPAELGDSAVYLCASSLWGQEHDSYEQYFGPGTRLTVT.

The chain is built from TRBV11-3 and TRBJ2-1, with D possibly matching TRBD2 (6 bases). CDR1 SGHNT and CDR2 YENEEA come from the germline V gene. Trimming stripped 0 bases from V and 5 bases from J, with 17 bases between. CDR3 length equals 17 residues. The CDR3: CASSLEPPYGGDNEQFF. The CDR3 DNA reads as TGTGCCAGCAGCTTAGAGCCCCCTTACGGGGGAGACAATGAGCAGTTCTTC.

This chain uses TRBV28 with TRBJ2-1; 7 bases match TRBD2. The CDR3 covers 15 residues. CDR1 MDHEN and CDR2 SYDVKM come from the germline V gene. V lost 2 bases and J lost 4; bases outside the gene matches: 5. DNA for the CDR3: TGTGCCAGCAGTTTACGGATTAGCGGGTACAATGAGCAGTTCTTC. Its translation: CASSLRISGYNEQFF.

The chain carries TRBV7-3 and TRBJ2-1; D is tentatively TRBD1 or TRBD2 (5 bases each). Germline-derived CDR1 and CDR2 are SGHTA and FQGTGA. This CDR3 is built from 14 residues. V was clipped by 5 bases and J by 6 bases, with 14 bases between them. Here the CDR3 reads CASSLRELRNEQFF. The CDR3 DNA reads as TGTGCCAGCAGCCTCAGGGAGTTACGCAATGAGCAGTTCTTC.

This chain connects TRBV7-3 to TRBJ1-1; tentatively, D is TRBD1 (5 bases). The CDR3 length is 13 residues. Germline V gene sequence: CDR1 SGHTA, CDR2 FQGTGA. Deletions cut 5 bases from V and 2 bases from J, with 9 bases between. CDR3 amino acids: CASSRQTNTEAFF. CDR3 coding DNA: TGTGCCAGCAGCAGACAGACCAACACTGAAGCTTTCTTT. The variable domain in full, with the rest retrieved from reference TRBV7-3 and TRBJ1-1, is GAGVSQTPSNKVTEKGKYVELRCDPISGHTALYWYRQSLGQGPEFLIYFQGTGAADDSGLPNDRFFAVRPEGSVSTLKIQRTERGDSAVYLCASSRQTNTEAFFGQGTRLTVV.

The chain is built from TRBV27 and TRBJ2-7; 9 nucleotides align to TRBD1. Germline CDR1 and CDR2: MNHEY and SMNVEV (reference sequence). This CDR3 region has 15 residues. The V and J ends lost 6 bases and 2 bases, in that order; junction bases with no gene match: 8. The CDR3 DNA sequence: TGTGCCAGCAGCTTAAACGGACAGGGGCCCTACGAGCAGTACTTC. Protein product: CASSLNGQGPYEQYF.

This clone ranks as large (0.1 to 1%). The rearrangement links TRBV25-1 to TRBJ2-4; either TRBD1 or TRBD2 may fit D (5 bases each). The CDR3 contains 13 residues. CDR1 is MGHDK, CDR2 SYGVNS, per germline. V gave up 5 bases and J gave up 6 bases, with 11 bases separating them. The DNA of the CDR3 is TGTGCCAGCAGTATACCCGGGACAAACATTCAGTACTTC. It is translated as CASSIPGTNIQYF.

The chain joins TRBV27 to TRBJ2-1; unclear D gene. Germline V CDR1 and CDR2: MNHEY, SMNVEV (reference sequence). This CDR3 comprises 15 residues. V was clipped by 1 base and J by 4 bases, with 11 bases between them. CDR3 protein: CASSLWVPEYNEQFF. CDR3 coding DNA: TGTGCCAGCAGTTTATGGGTCCCGGAGTACAATGAGCAGTTCTTC.

The chain has TRBV4-2 and TRBJ2-1, with 7 bases matching TRBD2. Germline trimming cut 4 bases from V and 8 bases from J; bases unmatched to any gene: 17. Per the germline V gene, CDR1 is LGHNA and CDR2 is YNFKEQ. The CDR3 has 17 amino acids. The CDR3 loop is CASSPLARETFRDEQFF. CDR3 nucleotide sequence: TGTGCCAGCAGCCCACTAGCGCGGGAGACCTTTAGGGATGAGCAGTTCTTC.

The rearrangement uses TRBV2 and TRBJ2-7; 8 positions agree with TRBD2. V was pared by 6 bases and J by 1 base, with 11 bases of the junction left unmatched. The CDR3 covers 16 residues. CDR1 is SNHLY, CDR2 FYNNEI, per germline. The chain's CDR3 is CASSDTPSGPSYEQYF. The CDR3 DNA sequence: TGTGCCAGCAGCGATACCCCTAGCGGGCCATCCTACGAGCAGTACTTC. Drawing the rest from reference TRBV2 and TRBJ2-7, the complete variable domain is EPEVTQTPSHQVTQMGQEVILRCVPISNHLYFYWYRQILGQKVEFLVSFYNNEISEKSEIFDDQFSVERPDGSNFTLKIRSTKLEDSAMYFCASSDTPSGPSYEQYFGPGTRLTVT.

The sample holds one count of this clone. The rearrangement uses TRBV7-9 and TRBJ2-1; D is perhaps TRBD1 (6 bases). This CDR3 comprises 12 residues. The germline CDR1 and CDR2 sequences are SEHNR and FQNEAQ (reference sequence). The germline V and J ends were trimmed by 5 bases and 8 bases, with 10 bases remaining between them. The CDR3 DNA reads as TGTGCCAGCAGCCCAAAGGGGGATGAGCAGTTCTTC. Its protein is CASSPKGDEQFF.

The chain carries TRBV4-1 and TRBJ2-7; possible D gene TRBD2, 6 bases. The CDR3 has 14 amino acids. Germline V gene lookup returns CDR1 MGHRA and CDR2 YSYEKL. With 1 base removed from V and 3 bases from J, the gap between germline ends came to 10 bases. The CDR3 reads CASSQGGGFYEQYF. The CDR3 DNA follows: TGCGCCAGCAGCCAAGGAGGAGGGTTCTACGAGCAGTACTTC.

The rearrangement links TRBV9 to TRBJ2-7; tentative D call: TRBD1 (5 bases). Germline CDR1 SGDLS, CDR2 YYNGEE. Trimming took 3 bases from V and 6 from J, leaving 16 bases between them. The CDR3 sequence is 14 residues long. CDR3 DNA: TGTGCCAGCAGCGCCACCTCGGCAGGGCTCGAGCAGTACTTC. Protein: CASSATSAGLEQYF.

Only one count was recorded for this clone. This chain connects TRBV11-2 to TRBJ2-7, with 7 nucleotides matching TRBD2. Per germline, CDR1 SGHAT and CDR2 FQNNGV. The V gene end was trimmed by 2 bases and the J gene end by 4 bases; junction bases not matched to a gene: 5. CDR3 size: 14 residues. The CDR3 is CASSLRAGRYEQYF. DNA of the CDR3: TGTGCCAGCAGCTTACGAGCGGGGAGGTACGAGCAGTACTTC. Supplemented by reference TRBV11-2 and TRBJ2-7, the full variable domain reads EAGVAQSPRYKIIEKRQSVAFWCNPISGHATLYWYQQILGQGPKLLIQFQNNGVVDDSQLPKDRFSAERLKGVDSTLKIQPAKLEDSAVYLCASSLRAGRYEQYFGPGTRLTVT.

DNA for the CDR3: TGTGCCGGAAAGACAGGGACGAGTGAAAAACTGTTTTTT. This translates into CAGKTGTSEKLFF. The chain uses TRBV30 and TRBJ1-4; 7 bases match TRBD1. Germline V gene data show CDR1 as GTSNPN and CDR2 as SVGIG (reference sequence). This CDR3 region has 13 residues. Losses at the gene ends were 8 bases for V and 7 bases for J; bases not matched to a gene: 10.

The chain couples TRBV27 to TRBJ2-2; D gene uncertain. Germline values: CDR1 MNHEY, CDR2 SMNVEV (reference sequence). The CDR3 contains 13 residues. Trimming cost V 0 bases and J 8 bases, with 7 bases left between them. The CDR3 loop is CASSLSRSGELFF. CDR3 coding DNA: TGTGCCAGCAGTTTATCACGATCAGGGGAGCTGTTTTTT.

This chain connects TRBV7-3 to TRBJ2-3, with D tentatively TRBD1 (5 bases). The length of the CDR3 is 14 residues. Trimming removed 2 bases at V and 5 bases at J, with 11 bases between. From germline, CDR1 is SGHTA and CDR2 FQGTGA. The CDR3 DNA follows: TGTGCCAGCAGCTTAGGCGACAGTAGAGATACGCAGTATTTT. Its translation: CASSLGDSRDTQYF.

This clone was seen once. The identical CDR3 is also encoded by other nucleotide sequences in the sample. V and J are TRBV27 and TRBJ2-7; 10 bases map to TRBD1. Germline V gene data show CDR1 as MNHEY and CDR2 as SMNVEV (reference sequence). Germline trimming cut 3 bases from V and 3 bases from J; bases unmatched to any gene: 2. The CDR3 totals 14 residues. In DNA, the CDR3 is TGTGCCAGCAGTTTGGGACAGGGGAGCTACGAGCAGTACTTC. Translation: CASSLGQGSYEQYF.